The 6 T cell receptor beta chains presented below share a single source sample, sequenced in a study of beta chain features in type 1 diabetes. Sequenced material consisted of expressed TCRB transcripts (all of the isolated RNA was reverse transcribed). Here immunoSEQ multiplex PCR was the method, and the copy in TCRdb shows in-frame clones only, minus some. The sample records 350,000 to 450,000 clones, about 16% being singletons. Sequenced: naive CD4+ T cells from blood. These receptors were obtained from a woman in her late teens or twenties in good health.

The chain carries TRBV28 and TRBJ2-5; 7 positions match TRBD1. The CDR3 is made up of 14 amino acids. The germline V gene encodes CDR1 MDHEN and CDR2 SYDVKM. J lost 3 bases, V lost 6 bases, and 7 bases had no gene match. DNA for the CDR3: TGTGCCAGCAGCTCAAGACAGGGTAAAGAGACCCAGTACTTC. Translated: CASSSRQGKETQYF.

This chain uses TRBV6-5 with TRBJ2-1, with 10 bases that match TRBD2. The length of the CDR3 is 15 residues. Germline CDR1 and CDR2: MNHEY and SVGAGI. J gave up 4 bases and V 6 bases, and 6 bases lay outside the gene matches. Here the CDR3 reads CASRPGTSVYNEQFF. The DNA for the CDR3 is TGTGCCAGCAGGCCCGGGACTAGCGTTTACAATGAGCAGTTCTTC.

DNA for the CDR3: TGTGCCAGCAGTTACGAGGAGATGAACACTGAAGCTTTCTTT. Encoded protein: CASSYEEMNTEAFF. The chain is built from TRBV6-5 and TRBJ1-1; the D is unclear. Trimming cost V 2 bases and J 0 bases, with 7 bases left between them. CDR1 and CDR2 (germline): MNHEY, SVGAGI. The CDR3 loop spans 14 amino acids.

In this sample, this clone turned up a few times. The V and J genes are TRBV5-1 and TRBJ1-2, with 8 nucleotides matching TRBD1. With 2 bases clipped from V and 4 bases from J, the junction kept 13 bases outside the gene matches. This CDR3 is built from 17 residues. Per germline, CDR1 SGHRS and CDR2 YFSETQ. The CDR3 nucleotides are TGCGCCAGCAGCTTCGTGGTGATCAGGGGGCGAGGCTATGGCTACACCTTC. Protein sequence: CASSFVVIRGRGYGYTF.

A few counts support this clone. The CDR3 bases are TGTGCCACCAGAGGGACTAGCGGGAGCTCCTACAATGAGCAGTTCTTC. It codes for CATRGTSGSSYNEQFF. The rearrangement links TRBV15 to TRBJ2-1; 14 bases are shared with TRBD2. With 6 bases clipped from V and 0 bases from J, the junction kept 1 base outside the gene matches. This CDR3 region has 16 residues. Germline V gene data show CDR1 as LNHNV and CDR2 as YYDKDF (reference sequence).

The rearrangement uses TRBV2 and TRBJ2-7; the match to TRBD1 covers 11 bases. With 9 bases clipped from V and 4 bases from J, the junction kept 5 bases outside the gene matches. This CDR3 spans 13 amino acids. CDR1 is SNHLY, CDR2 FYNNEI, per germline. CDR3 bases: TGTGCCAGAGAGGGACAGGGGGGATACGAGCAGTACTTC. The encoded protein is CAREGQGGYEQYF. Looking up the rest from reference TRBV2 and TRBJ2-7 gives the full variable domain: EPEVTQTPSHQVTQMGQEVILRCVPISNHLYFYWYRQILGQKVEFLVSFYNNEISEKSEIFDDQFSVERPDGSNFTLKIRSTKLEDSAMYFCAREGQGGYEQYFGPGTRLTVT.